This T cell receptor beta chain was identified in a study of shared T cell receptors in the human thymus. The CDR3 covers 15 residues. Germline CDR1 and CDR2: GTSNPN and SVGIG (reference sequence). Trimming took off 3 bases at V and 0 bases at J, with 12 bases between the two ends. The protocol was immunoSEQ multiplex PCR, while the TCRdb copy is restricted to in-frame clones and leaves out a portion. The sample shows more than 550,000 clones, 75% to 90% of them seen only once. The same data also contributed to another study, on human thymus T cells. From that study: Related research has reported that thymic repertoires overlap highly among unrelated individuals.

The receptor was isolated from a girl younger than two with a congenital heart defect. The sequenced sample was thymocytes. The rearrangement links TRBV30 to TRBJ1-3; the D gene is possibly TRBD1 (6 bases). The CDR3 DNA reads as TGTGCCTGGAGGTCGACAGGTTACTCTGGAAACACCATATATTTT. It is translated as CAWRSTGYSGNTIYF.